This TCR beta chain was recorded in a study of identical twins' blood T cells. Overall study: About 6 alpha and roughly six beta libraries together yielded about 52 million reads. Broader study findings: Environmental influences on twin similarity could not be excluded. Twins shared about as many clonotypes as their cloneset sizes predicted.

As to this clonotype: Its antigen is not known.

TCRdb re-called the 5' RACE reads through MiXCR, storing one row per CDR3 protein. The profile shows roughly 380,000 distinct CDR3 sequences, 28% of them singletons. Three pairs of healthy female monozygous twins were the donors. Deletions cut 0 bases from V and 11 bases from J, with 13 bases between. This CDR3 has 12 amino acids. Germline V gives CDR1 GTSNPN, CDR2 SVGIG (reference sequence). The TCR originated in a woman aged 18-55 years in good health. V and J are TRBV30 and TRBJ1-1; unclear D gene. The sequenced sample consisted of PBMCs. The CDR3 spells CAWSVMEGNAFF. The CDR3 DNA reads TGTGCCTGGAGTGTAATGGAAGGGAACGCTTTCTTT.